This record concerns one TCR beta chain sequence. TCRdb re-analysed the RACE reads in MiXCR, keeping a single row per CDR3 protein. Among 150,000 to 200,000 distinct CDR3 sequences listed, more than 20% were seen once. Time point described: patch test 1, 2 weeks after DPC sensitization. The treatment: therapeutic diphenylcyclopropenone sensitization with weekly scalp DPC. In every case, blood was obtained before the patch test was applied. These data originate in a study of human T cells and chemical hapten exposure. The wider study: Slight volume differences across pooled libraries mainly accounted for varying per-sample TCR yields.

The CDR3 is 17 residues long. The rearrangement links TRBV21-1 to TRBJ1-6; the DNA was not used to check the table's D call, TRBD1. TRBV21-1 is a known pseudogene. This material consisted of whole blood, taken in connection with sensitization to the hapten diphenylcyclopropenone (DPC). This TCR derives from a woman in her forties or fifties with alopecia areata. Some clones in this sample may be carry-over from other donors' samples. The CDR3 DNA sequence: TGTGCCAGCAGAACCTACTCCCATCGGGGGGCGGATTCACCCCTCCACTTT. Encoded protein: CASRTYSHRGADSPLHF.